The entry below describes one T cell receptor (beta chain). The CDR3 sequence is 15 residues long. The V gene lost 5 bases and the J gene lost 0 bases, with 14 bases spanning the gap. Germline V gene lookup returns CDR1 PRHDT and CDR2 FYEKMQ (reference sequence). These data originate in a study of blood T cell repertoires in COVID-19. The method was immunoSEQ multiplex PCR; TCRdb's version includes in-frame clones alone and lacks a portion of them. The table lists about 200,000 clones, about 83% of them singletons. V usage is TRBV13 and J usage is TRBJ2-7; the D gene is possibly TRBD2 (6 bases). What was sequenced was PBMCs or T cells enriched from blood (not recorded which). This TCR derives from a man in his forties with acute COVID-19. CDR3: CASSGYGRSSYEQYF. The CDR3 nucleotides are TGTGCCAGCAGCGGATACGGGAGAAGCTCCTACGAGCAGTACTTC.